This TCR beta chain was recovered during a study of Ad26.COV2.S vaccination and SARS-CoV-2 variants. Study as a whole: Participants got Ad26.COV2.S intramuscularly, once or twice 56 days apart.

Treatment in this sample: about 20 received Ad26.COV2.S at low or high dose, single or two shots; about 5 received placebo; per-sample allocation not given. Sampling took place 63 days after the first vaccine or placebo injection. Sequencing was performed with immunoSEQ multiplex PCR; in TCRdb, only in-frame clones are kept and a portion is missing. The table lists more than 300,000 clones, around 83% of them singletons, with around 2% in the top ten. The V and J ends lost 5 bases and 4 bases, in that order; junction bases with no gene match: 7. CDR3 length: 14 residues. Germline CDR1 and CDR2: MNHEY and SVGAGI.

The sequencing used peripheral blood, collected in a trial of Ad26.COV2.S vaccine versus placebo. The rearrangement joins TRBV6-5 to TRBJ2-7; 8 bases are shared with TRBD1. This clonotype was obtained from a person between 18 and 65 years old who received the Ad26.COV2.S COVID-19 vaccine or a placebo. The CDR3 here is CASSSTGTGYEQYF. CDR3 bases: TGTGCCAGCAGTAGTACCGGGACAGGTTACGAGCAGTACTTC.